This T cell receptor beta chain appears in the sequencing data of a study of Graves' ophthalmopathy and Graves' hyperthyroidism. Study results and limitations: Clonotypes were expanded in thyroid at above 0.001 frequency, and most also appeared in blood. Using 13 signatures, a model distinguished ophthalmopathy from stable hyperthyroidism, reaching about 87% sensitivity and 65% to 84% specificity.

Orbital computed tomography and thyroid ultrasound, along with TRAb, serum thyroxine and clinical symptoms, underpinned diagnosis. Amplification of TCR beta CDR3 regions used RNA transcripts. Second-round multiplex PCR came after first-round RT-PCR with HTBI primers. TCRdb recomputed calls from the multiplex PCR reads with MiXCR, one row per CDR3 protein. Of about 58,000 distinct CDR3 sequences in the sample, roughly half were seen once. Germline V gives CDR1 SGHKS, CDR2 YYEKEE (reference sequence). The CDR3 covers 14 residues. V shed 3 bases and J shed 4 bases, with 11 bases lying between them. This clonotype was observed at least ten times. Its target is unknown.

Input material: peripheral blood. The rearrangement joins TRBV5-5 to TRBJ1-3; D possibly corresponds to TRBD1 (6 bases). The source is an adult woman with Graves' ophthalmopathy. The CDR3, as DNA: TGTGCCAGCAGCTATCAGGGGTGGGGAAACACCATATATTTT. Its protein product is CASSYQGWGNTIYF. Complete variable domain (other parts from reference TRBV5-5 and TRBJ1-3): DAGVTQSPTHLIKTRGQQVTLRCSPISGHKSVSWYQQVLGQGPQFIFQYYEKEERGRGNFPDRFSARQFPNYSSELNVNALLLGDSALYLCASSYQGWGNTIYFGEGSWLTVV.